The 16 T cell receptor beta chains given below trace back to one sample, sequenced in a study of T cells in Graves' hyperthyroidism and ophthalmopathy. RNA transcripts yielded amplified TCR beta CDR3 regions. The HTBI primer set drove a first-round RT-PCR of the TCR CDR3. TCRdb redid the calling of the multiplex PCR reads with MiXCR, one entry per CDR3 protein. The repertoire has 200,000 to 300,000 distinct CDR3 sequences, approximately 25% of them found once; the top ten carry under 40%. Sequenced: blood. These receptor sequences come from a middle-aged woman with Graves' ophthalmopathy.

This clonotype was seen at least ten times. J is TRBJ2-7 and V is TRBV7-6, with 7 bases aligning to TRBD1. Losses at the gene ends were 5 bases for V and 2 bases for J; bases not matched to a gene: 9. The CDR3 extends over 15 amino acids. Germline V CDR1 and CDR2: SGHVS, FNYEAQ. DNA for the CDR3: TGTGCCAGCAGCCTGAGACAGGGTGGTGCCTACGAGCAGTACTTC. Protein product: CASSLRQGGAYEQYF.

This clonotype was detected many times. The chain links TRBV28 to TRBJ2-7; a possible D gene is TRBD1 (6 bases). This CDR3 has 11 residues. V gave up 8 bases and J gave up 6 bases, with 11 bases separating them. Germline V gene sequence: CDR1 MDHEN, CDR2 SYDVKM. The DNA for the CDR3 is TGTGCCAGCGGGGCAGGGGCCGAGCAGTACTTC. Its translation is CASGAGAEQYF.

This clonotype was counted ten times or more. The rearrangement joins TRBV28 to TRBJ1-5, with D possibly matching TRBD1 (5 bases). The V gene's germline CDR1 is MDHEN and CDR2 SYDVKM. V lost 2 bases to trimming and J lost 5 bases, with 10 bases between them. The CDR3 is 14 amino acids. CDR3 bases: TGTGCCAGCAGTTTAACCCAGGGATATCAGCCCCAGCATTTT. As protein: CASSLTQGYQPQHF. The complete variable domain, with remaining parts taken from reference TRBV28 and TRBJ1-5, reads DVKVTQSSRYLVKRTGEKVFLECVQDMDHENMFWYRQDPGLGLRLIYFSYDVKMKEKGDIPEGYSVSREKKERFSLILESASTNQTSMYLCASSLTQGYQPQHFGDGTRLSIL.

This clonotype has ten or more counts. V usage is TRBV7-8 and J usage is TRBJ2-2; 9 nucleotides agree with TRBD2. Per germline, CDR1 SGHVS and CDR2 FQNEAQ. The CDR3 is 15 amino acids. The junction had 3 bases not matched to a gene; V was cut back by 5 bases and J by 2 bases. The chain's CDR3 is CASSMTSGNTGELFF. For the CDR3, the DNA is TGTGCCAGCAGCATGACTAGCGGCAACACCGGGGAGCTGTTTTTT.

This clonotype was found a few times. The CDR3 region is CASSYDRGRGRGNTEAFF. In nucleotides, the CDR3 is TGTGCCAGCAGTTACGACAGGGGGCGAGGTCGGGGAAACACTGAAGCTTTCTTT. The rearrangement links TRBV6-2 or TRBV6-3 to TRBJ1-1; 10 bases are a match to TRBD1. CDR3 length equals 18 residues. The V gene end was trimmed by 2 bases and the J gene end by 2 bases; junction bases not matched to a gene: 11. CDR1 is MNHEY and CDR2 is SVGEGT in the germline V gene.

There are many counts of this clonotype. This chain connects TRBV7-8 to TRBJ1-2; D uncertain. The germline V gene encodes CDR1 SGHVS and CDR2 FQNEAQ. CDR3 length: 14 residues. Trimming left V 2 bases short and J 4 bases short, with 11 bases between. The CDR3 sequence is CASSLSGERYGYTF. DNA for the CDR3: TGTGCCAGCAGCTTATCGGGAGAACGCTATGGCTACACCTTC.

Concerning this clonotype: A much more abundant neighbour one base away suggests this may be a read error. In nucleotides, the CDR3 is TGTGCCGGTTACGGTCGTCTACACACTGAAGCTTTCTTT. This sequence encodes CAGYGRLHTEAFF. The chain is built from TRBV19 and TRBJ1-1; no clear D. CDR3 length equals 13 residues. The ends were cut back, 11 bases at V and 3 bases at J, with 16 bases in the middle. Germline CDR1 is LNHDA and CDR2 is SQIVND (reference sequence).

This clonotype has a count of ten or more. At one end the junction does not follow the germline gene, possibly because of a read error. This chain links TRBV7-9 with TRBJ2-7; 7 bases are shared with TRBD1. This CDR3 is 12 amino acids long. The germline CDR1 and CDR2 sequences are SEHNR and FQNEAQ (reference sequence). CDR3 sequence: CASSYSGTAPDF. CDR3 bases: TGTGCCAGCAGCTACTCCGGGACAGCTCCGGACTTC. The full variable domain, rest sourced from reference TRBV7-9 and TRBJ2-7, is DTGVSQNPRHKITKRGQNVTFRCDPISEHNRLYWYRQTLGQGPEFLTYFQNEAQLEKSRLLSDRFSAERPKGSFSTLEIQRTEQGDSAMYLCASSYSGTAPDFGPGTRLTVT.

The chain carries TRBV12-3 or TRBV12-4 and TRBJ1-1; D is unresolved. Trimming removed 8 bases at V and 6 bases at J, with 16 bases between. The CDR3 length is 13 residues. The CDR3 is CASERSSAAEAFF. CDR3 sequence (DNA): TGTGCCAGCGAACGTAGTTCGGCCGCTGAAGCTTTCTTT.

V and J are TRBV2 and TRBJ2-5, with unresolved D. This CDR3 region has 15 residues. V was clipped by 1 base and J by 2 bases, with 11 bases between them. The germline CDR1 and CDR2 sequences are SNHLY and FYNNEI. The CDR3 region has the DNA TGTGCCAGCAGTGAAGGGGCGGTTTTACAAGAGACCCAGTACTTC. Translated, it gives CASSEGAVLQETQYF.

The gene calls are TRBV6-1 and TRBJ1-5; 8 bases align to TRBD1. V shed 8 bases and J 5 bases; nucleotides not matched to a gene: 11. The CDR3 runs 15 residues. The germline CDR1 and CDR2 sequences are MNHNS and SASEGT. CDR3 residues: CASGSGGAKDQPQHF. CDR3 coding DNA: TGTGCCAGCGGCTCAGGGGGCGCGAAAGATCAGCCCCAGCATTTT.

The chain uses TRBV6-1 and TRBJ2-5; 7 bases align to TRBD2. Trimming removed 6 bases from V and 2 bases from J; junction bases left unmatched: 15. The CDR3 is made up of 17 amino acids. The germline gives CDR1 MNHNS, CDR2 SASEGT. The DNA of the CDR3 is TGTGCCAGCAGGCCATCCTGGGGCGGGAGACGACAAGAGACCCAGTACTTC. Encoded protein: CASRPSWGGRRQETQYF.

This clonotype came up many times. The chain recombines TRBV6-5 with TRBJ1-1; no definite D call. In germline, CDR1 is MNHEY, CDR2 SVGAGI. With 6 bases removed from V and 3 bases from J, the gap between germline ends came to 17 bases. This CDR3 has 15 amino acids. The CDR3 DNA reads TGTGCCAGCAGCCAGATGGATGTGAGGGACACTGAAGCTTTCTTT. It encodes CASSQMDVRDTEAFF.

The genes are TRBV6-5 and TRBJ2-5; D may correspond to TRBD1 or TRBD2 (5 bases each). The V end was cut by 3 bases, the J end by 2 bases, with 13 bases between. Germline CDR1 and CDR2: MNHEY and SVGAGI. This CDR3 spans 15 amino acids. The CDR3 region is CASSYQGPGQETQYF. CDR3 DNA: TGTGCCAGCAGTTATCAGGGCCCGGGGCAAGAGACCCAGTACTTC.

This clonotype was seen only a few times. The V gene is TRBV5-1, the J gene TRBJ2-5; D possibly corresponds to TRBD1 (6 bases). V was shortened by 0 bases and J by 5 bases, with 17 bases between the two germline ends. The CDR3 runs 16 residues. The germline gives CDR1 SGHRS, CDR2 YFSETQ. This CDR3 is CASSLAELWTVETQYF. The CDR3 DNA follows: TGCGCCAGCAGCTTGGCGGAACTCTGGACAGTTGAGACCCAGTACTTC.

This clonotype was observed at least ten times. The gene calls are TRBV12-3 or TRBV12-4 and TRBJ1-2; 8 bases are shared with TRBD1. With 5 bases clipped from V and 8 bases from J, the junction kept 10 bases outside the gene matches. There are 14 residues in the CDR3. CDR3 nucleotides: TGTGCCAGCAGTGTCTCGACAGGGGAGGGGGGCTACACCTTC. It is translated as CASSVSTGEGGYTF.